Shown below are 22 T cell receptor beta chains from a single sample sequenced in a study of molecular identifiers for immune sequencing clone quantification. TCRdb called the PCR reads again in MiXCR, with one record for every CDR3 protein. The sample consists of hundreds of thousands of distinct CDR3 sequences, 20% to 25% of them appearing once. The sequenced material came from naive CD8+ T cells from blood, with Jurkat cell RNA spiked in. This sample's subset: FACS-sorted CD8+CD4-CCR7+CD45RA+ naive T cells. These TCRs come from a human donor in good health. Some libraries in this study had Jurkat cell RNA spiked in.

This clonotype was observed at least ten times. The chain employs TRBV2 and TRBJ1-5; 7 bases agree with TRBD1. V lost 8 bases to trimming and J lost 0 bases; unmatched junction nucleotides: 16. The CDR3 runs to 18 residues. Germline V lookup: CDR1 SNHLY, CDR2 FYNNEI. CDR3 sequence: CASGGTGAAEYSNQPQHF. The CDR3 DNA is TGTGCCAGCGGCGGAACAGGGGCCGCCGAATATAGCAATCAGCCCCAGCATTTT.

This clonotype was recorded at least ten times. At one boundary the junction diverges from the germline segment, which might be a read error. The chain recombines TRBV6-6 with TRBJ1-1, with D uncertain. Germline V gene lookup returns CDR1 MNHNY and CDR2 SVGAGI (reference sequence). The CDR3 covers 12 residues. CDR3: CASSYLNSEAFF. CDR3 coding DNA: TGTGCCAGCAGTTACTTGAACAGTGAAGCTTTCTTT.

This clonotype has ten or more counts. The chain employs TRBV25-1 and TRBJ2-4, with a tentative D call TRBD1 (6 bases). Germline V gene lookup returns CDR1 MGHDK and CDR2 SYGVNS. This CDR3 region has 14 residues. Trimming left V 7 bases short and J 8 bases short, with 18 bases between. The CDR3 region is CASMTQGSSYIQYF. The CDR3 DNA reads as TGTGCCAGCATGACACAGGGCAGTTCATACATTCAGTACTTC.

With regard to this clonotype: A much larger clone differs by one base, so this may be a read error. Here the CDR3 DNA reads TGTGCCGGCAGTCCGAGAACTGGGGCCAACGTCCTGACTTTC. It codes for CAGSPRTGANVLTF. This chain uses TRBV11-1 with TRBJ2-6, with D uncertain. Germline CDR1 and CDR2: SGHAT and FQDESV (reference sequence). The CDR3 length is 14 residues.

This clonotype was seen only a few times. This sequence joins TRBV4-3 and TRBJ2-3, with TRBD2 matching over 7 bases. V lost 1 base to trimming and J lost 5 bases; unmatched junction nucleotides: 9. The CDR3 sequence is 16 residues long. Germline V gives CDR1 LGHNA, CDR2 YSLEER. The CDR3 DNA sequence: TGCGCCAGCAGCCAAGTTCTCGCGGGAGTTTTAGATACGCAGTATTTT. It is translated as CASSQVLAGVLDTQYF.

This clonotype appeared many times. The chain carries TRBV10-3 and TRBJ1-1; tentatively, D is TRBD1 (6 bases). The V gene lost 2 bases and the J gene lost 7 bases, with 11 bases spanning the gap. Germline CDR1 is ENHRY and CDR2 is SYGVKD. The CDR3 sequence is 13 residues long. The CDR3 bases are TGTGCCATCAGTGAGACAGGGATAGGTGAAGCTTTCTTT. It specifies CAISETGIGEAFF.

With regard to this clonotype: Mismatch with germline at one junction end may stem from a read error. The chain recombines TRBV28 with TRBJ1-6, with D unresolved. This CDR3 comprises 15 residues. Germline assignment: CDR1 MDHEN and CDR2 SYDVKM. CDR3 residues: CASSFRGVSPLPLHF. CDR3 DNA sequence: TGTGCCAGCAGTTTCCGTGGGGTCTCCCCTTTACCCCTCCACTTC.

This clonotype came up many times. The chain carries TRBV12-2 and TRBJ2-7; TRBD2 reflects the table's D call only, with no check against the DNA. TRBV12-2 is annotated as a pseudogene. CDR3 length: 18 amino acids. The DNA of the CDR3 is TGTGCAAGTCGCTTAGAATGCGTTGGAGTTCAACCGCTATACGAGCAGTACTTC. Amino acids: CASRLECVGVQPLYEQYF.

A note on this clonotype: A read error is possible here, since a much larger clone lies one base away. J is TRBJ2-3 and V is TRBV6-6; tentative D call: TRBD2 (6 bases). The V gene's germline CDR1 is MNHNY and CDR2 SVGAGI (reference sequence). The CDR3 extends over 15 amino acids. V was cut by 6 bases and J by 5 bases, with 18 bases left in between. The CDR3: CASRYGRERVDTQYF. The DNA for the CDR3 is TGTGCCAGCAGGTACGGCCGGGAGCGGGTAGATACGCAGTATTTT.

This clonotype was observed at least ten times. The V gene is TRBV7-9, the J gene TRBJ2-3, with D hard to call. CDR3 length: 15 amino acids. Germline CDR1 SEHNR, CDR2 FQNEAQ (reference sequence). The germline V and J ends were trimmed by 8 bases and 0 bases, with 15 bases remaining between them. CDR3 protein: CASSPSRDSTDTQYF. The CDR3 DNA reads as TGTGCCAGCTCCCCGAGCCGCGACAGCACAGATACGCAGTATTTT.

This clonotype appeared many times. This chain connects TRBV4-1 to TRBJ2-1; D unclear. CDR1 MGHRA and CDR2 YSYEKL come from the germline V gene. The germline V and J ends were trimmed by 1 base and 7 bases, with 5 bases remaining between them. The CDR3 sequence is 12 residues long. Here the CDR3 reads CASSQAGNEQFF. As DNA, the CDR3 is TGCGCCAGCAGCCAAGCAGGAAATGAGCAGTTCTTC.

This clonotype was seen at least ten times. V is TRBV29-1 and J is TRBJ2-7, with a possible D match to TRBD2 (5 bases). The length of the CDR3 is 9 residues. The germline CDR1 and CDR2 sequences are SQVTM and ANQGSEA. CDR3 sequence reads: CSVLLRREV. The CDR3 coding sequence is TGCAGCGTCCTTCTGCGTAGGGAGGTC.

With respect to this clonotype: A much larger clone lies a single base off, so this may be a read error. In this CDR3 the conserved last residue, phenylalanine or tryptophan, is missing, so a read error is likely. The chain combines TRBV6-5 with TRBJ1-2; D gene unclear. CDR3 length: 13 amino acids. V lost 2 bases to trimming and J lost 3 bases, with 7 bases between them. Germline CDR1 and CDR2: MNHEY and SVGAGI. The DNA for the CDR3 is TGTGCCAGCAGTTACCGACAAGACTATGGCTACACCCTC. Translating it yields CASSYRQDYGYTL.

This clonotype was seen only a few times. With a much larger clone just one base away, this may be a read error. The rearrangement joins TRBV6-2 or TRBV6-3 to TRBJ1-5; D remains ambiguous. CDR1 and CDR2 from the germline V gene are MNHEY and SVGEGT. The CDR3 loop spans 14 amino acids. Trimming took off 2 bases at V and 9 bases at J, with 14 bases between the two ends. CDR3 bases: TGTGCCAGCAGTTACATAGAAACCGATCGGCCCCAGCATTTT. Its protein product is CASSYIETDRPQHF.

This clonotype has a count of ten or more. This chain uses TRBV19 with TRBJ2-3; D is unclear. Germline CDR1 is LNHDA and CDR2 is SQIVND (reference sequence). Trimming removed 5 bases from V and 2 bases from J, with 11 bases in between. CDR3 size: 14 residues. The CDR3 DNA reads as TGTGCCAGTAGTTTCAGCAGTTTCACAGATACGCAGTATTTT. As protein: CASSFSSFTDTQYF.

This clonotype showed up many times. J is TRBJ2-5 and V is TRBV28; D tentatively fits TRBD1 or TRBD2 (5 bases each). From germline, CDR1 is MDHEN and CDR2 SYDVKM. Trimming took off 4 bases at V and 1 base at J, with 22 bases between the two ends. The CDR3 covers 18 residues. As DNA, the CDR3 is TGTGCCAGCAGTTCTAGTCCCCGGGGTTTGACAGTCCAAGAGACCCAGTACTTC. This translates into CASSSSPRGLTVQETQYF. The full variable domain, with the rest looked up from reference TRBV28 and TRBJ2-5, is DVKVTQSSRYLVKRTGEKVFLECVQDMDHENMFWYRQDPGLGLRLIYFSYDVKMKEKGDIPEGYSVSREKKERFSLILESASTNQTSMYLCASSSSPRGLTVQETQYFGPGTRLLVL.

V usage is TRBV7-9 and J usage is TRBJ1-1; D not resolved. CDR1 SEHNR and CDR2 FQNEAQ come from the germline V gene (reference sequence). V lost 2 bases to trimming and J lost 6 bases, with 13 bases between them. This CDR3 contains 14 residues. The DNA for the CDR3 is TGTGCCAGCAGCTTAATTTTAGGGCAACCTGAAGCTTTCTTT. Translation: CASSLILGQPEAFF.

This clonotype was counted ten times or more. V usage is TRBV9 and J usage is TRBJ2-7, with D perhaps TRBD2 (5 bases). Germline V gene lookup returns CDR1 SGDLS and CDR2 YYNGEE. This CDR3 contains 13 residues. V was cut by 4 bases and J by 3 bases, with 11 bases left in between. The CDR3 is CASSPGGVYEQYF. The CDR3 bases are TGTGCCAGCAGCCCCGGAGGAGTCTACGAGCAGTACTTC.

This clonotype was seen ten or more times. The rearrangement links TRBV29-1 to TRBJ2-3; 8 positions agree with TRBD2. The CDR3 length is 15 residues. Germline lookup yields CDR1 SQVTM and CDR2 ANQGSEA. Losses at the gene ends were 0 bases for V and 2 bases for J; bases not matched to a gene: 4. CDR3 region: CSVEDVAGLTDTQYF. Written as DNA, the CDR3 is TGCAGCGTTGAAGATGTAGCGGGGCTCACAGATACGCAGTATTTT.

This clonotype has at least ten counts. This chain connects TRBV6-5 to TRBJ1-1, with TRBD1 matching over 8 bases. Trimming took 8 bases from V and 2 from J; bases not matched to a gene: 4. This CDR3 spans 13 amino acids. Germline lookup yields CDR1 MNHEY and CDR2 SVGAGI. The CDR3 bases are TGTGCCAGCTCCGACAGGGGAAACACTGAAGCTTTCTTT. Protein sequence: CASSDRGNTEAFF.

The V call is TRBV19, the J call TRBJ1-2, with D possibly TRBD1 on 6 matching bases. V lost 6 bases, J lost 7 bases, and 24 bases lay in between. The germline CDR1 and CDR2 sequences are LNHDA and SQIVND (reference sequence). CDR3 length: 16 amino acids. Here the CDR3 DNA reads TGTGCCAGTAGGACCGGGACAAGGGCGGCGGAGCGTGGCTACACCTTC. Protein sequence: CASRTGTRAAERGYTF. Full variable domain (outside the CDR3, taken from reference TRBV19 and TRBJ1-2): DGGITQSPKYLFRKEGQNVTLSCEQNLNHDAMYWYRQDPGQGLRLIYYSQIVNDFQKGDIAEGYSVSREKKESFPLTVTSAQKNPTAFYLCASRTGTRAAERGYTFGSGTRLTVV.

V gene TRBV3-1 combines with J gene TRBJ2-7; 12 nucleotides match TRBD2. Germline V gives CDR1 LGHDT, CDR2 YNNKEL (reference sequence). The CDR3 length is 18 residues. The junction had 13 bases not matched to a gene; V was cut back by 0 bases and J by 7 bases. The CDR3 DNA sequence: TGTGCCAGCAGCCAAGATCTGATGCTAGCGGGAGGGCCGGGGGAGCAGTACTTC. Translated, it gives CASSQDLMLAGGPGEQYF.